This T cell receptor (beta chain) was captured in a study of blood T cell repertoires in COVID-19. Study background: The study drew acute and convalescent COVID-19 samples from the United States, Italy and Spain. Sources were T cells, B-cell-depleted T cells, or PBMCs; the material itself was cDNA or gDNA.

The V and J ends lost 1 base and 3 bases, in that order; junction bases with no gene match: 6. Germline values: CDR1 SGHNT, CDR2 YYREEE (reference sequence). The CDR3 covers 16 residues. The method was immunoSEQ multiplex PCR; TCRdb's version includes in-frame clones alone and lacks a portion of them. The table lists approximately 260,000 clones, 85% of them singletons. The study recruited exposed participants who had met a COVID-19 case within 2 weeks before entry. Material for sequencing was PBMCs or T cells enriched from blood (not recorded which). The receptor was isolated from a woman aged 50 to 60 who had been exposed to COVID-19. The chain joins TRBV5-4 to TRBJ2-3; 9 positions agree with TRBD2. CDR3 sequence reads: CASSLSRGGQTDTQYF. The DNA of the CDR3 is TGTGCCAGCAGCTTGTCGCGGGGGGGCCAGACAGATACGCAGTATTTT. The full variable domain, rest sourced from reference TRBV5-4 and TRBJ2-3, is ETGVTQSPTHLIKTRGQQVTLRCSSQSGHNTVSWYQQALGQGPQFIFQYYREEENGRGNFPPRFSGLQFPNYSSELNVNALELDDSALYLCASSLSRGGQTDTQYFGPGTRLTVL.